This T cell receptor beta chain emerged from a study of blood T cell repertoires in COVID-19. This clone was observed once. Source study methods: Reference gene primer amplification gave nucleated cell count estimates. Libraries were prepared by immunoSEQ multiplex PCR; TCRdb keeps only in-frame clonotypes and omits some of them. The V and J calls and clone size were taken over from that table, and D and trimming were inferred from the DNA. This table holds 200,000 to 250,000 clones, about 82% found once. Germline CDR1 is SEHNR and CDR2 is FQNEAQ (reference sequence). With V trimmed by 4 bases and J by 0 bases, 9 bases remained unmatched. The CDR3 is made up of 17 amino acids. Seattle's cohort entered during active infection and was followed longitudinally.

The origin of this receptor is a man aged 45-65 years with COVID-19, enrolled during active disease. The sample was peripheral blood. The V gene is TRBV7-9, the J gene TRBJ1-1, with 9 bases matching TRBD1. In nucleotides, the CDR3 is TGTGCCAGCAGCTCCGGGACAGGGCCCGGGGTGAACACTGAAGCTTTCTTT. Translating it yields CASSSGTGPGVNTEAFF.